This T cell receptor beta chain was identified during a study of regulatory T cells. Study-level findings and limits: In CD3G-deficient patients, conventional CD4+ T cells were enriched for hydrophobic CDR3 residues at positions 6 and 7. Regulatory T cells showed the strongest V-J pair restriction and V/J gene skewing among patient repertoires.

This clone was seen more than once but under ten times. Its target is unknown. The CDR3 consists of 14 residues. Trimming removed 1 base at V and 4 bases at J, with 10 bases between. The germline CDR1 and CDR2 sequences are KGHSH and LQKENI. Amplification used 52 TRBV primers and 13 TRBJ primers. Sequenced by immunoSEQ multiplex PCR; TCRdb stores in-frame clones only, minus some. The sample lists roughly 23,000 clones, over 75% seen once, with approximately 1.4% in the top ten. Sorting split CD4+ cells into CD25-high CD127-low Tregs and CD25-low CD127-high conventional T cells. This TCR was recovered from a child between 10 and 17 years old with CD3G deficiency. The chain has TRBV18 and TRBJ1-2; no clear D gene. Sequencing was performed on conventional CD4+ T cells sorted from blood. The CDR3 reads CASSPLPEGYGYTF. For the CDR3, the DNA is TGTGCCAGCTCACCACTACCAGAAGGCTATGGCTACACCTTC.